Reported below is one TCR beta chain. Its specificity is unknown. 5'RACE primed at constant segments yielded TCR alpha and TCR beta cDNA libraries bearing sample barcodes and UMIs. In TCRdb, the 5' RACE reads were re-called with MiXCR into one record per CDR3 protein. The sample consists of around 450,000 distinct CDR3 sequences, more than 20% of them appearing once. These data belong to a study of T-cell memory formation after mild COVID-19. Study-level results: Shrinking CD4+ clones resided mostly in CM and EM, and CD8+ ones in EMRA. A subset of responding clones appeared in pre-infection memory, suggesting cross-reactive memory joined.

The V gene's germline CDR1 is MDHEN and CDR2 SYDVKM. CDR3 size: 15 residues. V shed 4 bases and J shed 9 bases, with 18 bases lying between them. This clonotype originated in an adult woman who had mild COVID-19 (a few samples of this study predate the infection). Cell type and time point are not known. The specimen was PBMCs or a T cell subset sorted from them (not recorded which). This chain uses TRBV28 with TRBJ2-2; D is ambiguous. The DNA of the CDR3 is TGTGCCAGCAGTTCGGCGACGCGGATAACCCGGGAGCTGTTTTTT. It translates to CASSSATRITRELFF. Full variable domain (remainder filled in from reference TRBV28 and TRBJ2-2): DVKVTQSSRYLVKRTGEKVFLECVQDMDHENMFWYRQDPGLGLRLIYFSYDVKMKEKGDIPEGYSVSREKKERFSLILESASTNQTSMYLCASSSATRITRELFFGEGSRLTVL.